This T cell receptor beta chain was observed in a study of shared clonotypes between healthy human individuals. Generated by immunoSEQ multiplex PCR, the TCRdb table keeps only in-frame clones and is missing some. The sample holds fewer than 1 million clones, around 96% seen once. CD45RO-negative, CCR7-positively selected cells formed the naive CD8 fraction, excluding terminally differentiated effector memory CD45RA+ cells. This clonotype was obtained from a man under 40 in good health. Sequencing was performed on naive CD8+ T cells sorted from blood.

This CDR3 reads CASLAGVSTGELFF. The CDR3, as DNA: TGTGCCAGTTTAGCGGGAGTAAGCACCGGGGAGCTGTTTTTT. The gene calls are TRBV2 and TRBJ2-2; 9 bases map to TRBD2. Looked up from germline, CDR1 is SNHLY and CDR2 is FYNNEI. The CDR3 has 14 amino acids. Trimming took 9 bases from V and 4 from J; bases not matched to a gene: 6.